This T cell receptor beta chain was retrieved from a study of human T cells and chemical hapten exposure. TCRdb itself ran the RACE reads through MiXCR, one entry per CDR3 protein. The sample lists about 65,000 distinct CDR3 sequences, under 7.5% occurring once. This clonotype occurred many times. Time point defined: healthy volunteer bleed at 6 weeks. Researchers extracted total RNA from unfractionated whole blood. Germline CDR1 and CDR2: SQVTM and ANQGSEA. The CDR3 has 11 amino acids. V gave up 7 bases and J gave up 7 bases, with 13 bases separating them. The receptor was isolated from a female donor in good health. Some clones in this sample may be carry-over from other donors' samples. The chain links TRBV29-1 to TRBJ1-2; no clear D gene. Sequencing used whole blood. CDR3 protein: CSGFEDVGYTF. CDR3 bases: TGCAGCGGTTTCGAGGACGTTGGCTACACCTTC.